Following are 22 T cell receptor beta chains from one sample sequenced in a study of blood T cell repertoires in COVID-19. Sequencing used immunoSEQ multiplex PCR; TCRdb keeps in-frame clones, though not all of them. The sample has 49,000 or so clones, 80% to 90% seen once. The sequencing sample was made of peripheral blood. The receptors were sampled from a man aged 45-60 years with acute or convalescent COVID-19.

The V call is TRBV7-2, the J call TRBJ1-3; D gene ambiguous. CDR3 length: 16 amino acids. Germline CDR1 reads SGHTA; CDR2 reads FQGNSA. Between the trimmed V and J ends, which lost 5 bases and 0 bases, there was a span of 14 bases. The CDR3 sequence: CASSPVQVHSGNTIYF. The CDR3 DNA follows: TGTGCCAGCAGCCCCGTCCAGGTTCACTCTGGAAACACCATATATTTT.

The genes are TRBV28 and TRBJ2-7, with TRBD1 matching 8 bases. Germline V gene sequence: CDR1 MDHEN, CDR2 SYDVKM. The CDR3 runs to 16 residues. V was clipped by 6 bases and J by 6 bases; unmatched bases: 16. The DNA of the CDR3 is TGTGCCAGCAGAGCTCCATTTGACAGGGGCATTGGCGAGCAGTACTTC. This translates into CASRAPFDRGIGEQYF.

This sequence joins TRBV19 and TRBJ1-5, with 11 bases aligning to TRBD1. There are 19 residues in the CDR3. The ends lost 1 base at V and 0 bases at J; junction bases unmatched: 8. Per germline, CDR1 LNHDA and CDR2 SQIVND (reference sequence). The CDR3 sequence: CASSIGSGTGGISNQPQHF. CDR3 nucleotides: TGTGCCAGTAGTATAGGCTCCGGGACAGGGGGAATTAGCAATCAGCCCCAGCATTTT. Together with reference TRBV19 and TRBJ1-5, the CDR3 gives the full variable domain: DGGITQSPKYLFRKEGQNVTLSCEQNLNHDAMYWYRQDPGQGLRLIYYSQIVNDFQKGDIAEGYSVSREKKESFPLTVTSAQKNPTAFYLCASSIGSGTGGISNQPQHFGDGTRLSIL.

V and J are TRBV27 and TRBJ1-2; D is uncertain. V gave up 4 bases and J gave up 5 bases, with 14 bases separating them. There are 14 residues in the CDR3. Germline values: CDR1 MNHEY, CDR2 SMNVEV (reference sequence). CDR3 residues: CASSSPSGGYGYTF. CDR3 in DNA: TGTGCCAGCAGTTCCCCCAGCGGCGGGTATGGCTACACCTTC.

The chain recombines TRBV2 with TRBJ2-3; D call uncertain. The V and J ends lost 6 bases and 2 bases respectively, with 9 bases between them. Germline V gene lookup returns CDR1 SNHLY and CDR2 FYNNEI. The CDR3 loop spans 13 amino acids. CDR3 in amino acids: CASRGRSTDTQYF. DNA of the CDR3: TGTGCCAGCAGGGGCAGGTCCACAGATACGCAGTATTTT. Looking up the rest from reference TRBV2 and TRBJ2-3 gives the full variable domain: EPEVTQTPSHQVTQMGQEVILRCVPISNHLYFYWYRQILGQKVEFLVSFYNNEISEKSEIFDDQFSVERPDGSNFTLKIRSTKLEDSAMYFCASRGRSTDTQYFGPGTRLTVL.

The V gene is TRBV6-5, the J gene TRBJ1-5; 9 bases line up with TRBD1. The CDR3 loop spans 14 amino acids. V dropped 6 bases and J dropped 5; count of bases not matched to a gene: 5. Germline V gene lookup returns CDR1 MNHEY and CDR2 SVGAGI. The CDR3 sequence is CASRDRGDDQPQHF. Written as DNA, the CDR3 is TGTGCCAGCAGAGACAGGGGGGACGATCAGCCCCAGCATTTT.

For the CDR3, the DNA is TGTGCCAGCAGCTTCTCGACCCTAGACTATGGCTACACCTTC. Its protein is CASSFSTLDYGYTF. The genes are TRBV5-5 and TRBJ1-2; D unresolved. There are 14 residues in the CDR3. Trimming removed 2 bases from V and 3 bases from J, with 11 bases in between. Germline V gene sequence: CDR1 SGHKS, CDR2 YYEKEE (reference sequence).

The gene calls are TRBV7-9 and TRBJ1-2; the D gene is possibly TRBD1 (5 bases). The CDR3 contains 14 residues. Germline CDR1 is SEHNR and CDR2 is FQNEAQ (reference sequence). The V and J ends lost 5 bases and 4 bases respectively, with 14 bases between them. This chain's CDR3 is CASSLLRQPYGYTF. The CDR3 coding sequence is TGTGCCAGCAGCCTACTCCGACAGCCCTATGGCTACACCTTC.

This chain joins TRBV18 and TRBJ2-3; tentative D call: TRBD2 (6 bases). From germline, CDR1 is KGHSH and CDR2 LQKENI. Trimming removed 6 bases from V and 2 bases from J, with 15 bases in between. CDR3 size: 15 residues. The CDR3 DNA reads TGTGCCAGCTCTCAGCGGGTCGGTGACACAGATACGCAGTATTTT. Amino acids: CASSQRVGDTDTQYF.

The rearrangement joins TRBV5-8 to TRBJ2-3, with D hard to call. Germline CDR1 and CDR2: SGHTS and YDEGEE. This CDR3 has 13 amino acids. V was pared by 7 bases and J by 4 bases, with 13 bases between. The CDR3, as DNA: TGTGCCAGCGGAAAAAGAGGCGCAGATACGCAGTATTTT. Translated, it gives CASGKRGADTQYF. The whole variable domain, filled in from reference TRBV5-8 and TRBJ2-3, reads EAGVTQSPTHLIKTRGQQATLRCSPISGHTSVYWYQQALGLGLQFLLWYDEGEERNRGNFPPRFSGRQFPNYSSELNVNALELEDSALYLCASGKRGADTQYFGPGTRLTVL.

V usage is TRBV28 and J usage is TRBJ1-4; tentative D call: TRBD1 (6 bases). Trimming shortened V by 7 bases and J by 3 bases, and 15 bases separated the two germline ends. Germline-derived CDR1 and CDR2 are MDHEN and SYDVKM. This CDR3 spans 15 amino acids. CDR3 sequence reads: CASILSGGPNEKLFF. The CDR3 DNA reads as TGTGCCAGCATCCTTTCGGGGGGGCCTAATGAAAAACTGTTTTTT.

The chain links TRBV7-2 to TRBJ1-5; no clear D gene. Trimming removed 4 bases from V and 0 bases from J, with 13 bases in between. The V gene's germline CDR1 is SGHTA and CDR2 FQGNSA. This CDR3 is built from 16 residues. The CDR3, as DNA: TGTGCCAGCAGCTCCCGGGGTCGGGATAGCAATCAGCCCCAGCATTTT. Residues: CASSSRGRDSNQPQHF.

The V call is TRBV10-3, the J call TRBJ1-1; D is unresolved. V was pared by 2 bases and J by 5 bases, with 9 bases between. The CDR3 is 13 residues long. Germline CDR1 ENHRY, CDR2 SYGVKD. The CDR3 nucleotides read TGTGCCATCAGTGAGCCCTCTGTTACTGAAGCTTTCTTT. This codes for CAISEPSVTEAFF.

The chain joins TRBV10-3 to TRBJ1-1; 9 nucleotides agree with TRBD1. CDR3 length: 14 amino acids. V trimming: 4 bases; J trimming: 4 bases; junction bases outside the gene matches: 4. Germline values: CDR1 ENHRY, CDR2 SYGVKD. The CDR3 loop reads CAISGTGEGTEAFF. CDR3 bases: TGTGCCATCAGTGGGACAGGGGAGGGCACTGAAGCTTTCTTT.

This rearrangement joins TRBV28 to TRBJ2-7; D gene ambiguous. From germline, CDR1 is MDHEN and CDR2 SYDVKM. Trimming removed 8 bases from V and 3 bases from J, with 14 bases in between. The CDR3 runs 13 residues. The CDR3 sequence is CASDRPGNYEQYF. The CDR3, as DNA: TGTGCCAGCGACCGTCCAGGCAACTACGAGCAGTACTTC.

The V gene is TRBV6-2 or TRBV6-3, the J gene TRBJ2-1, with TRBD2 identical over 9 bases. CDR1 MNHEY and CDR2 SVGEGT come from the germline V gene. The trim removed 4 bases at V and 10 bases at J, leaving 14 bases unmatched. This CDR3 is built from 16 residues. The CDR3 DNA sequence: TGTGCCAGCAGTTCCCCCAAGAAAGTAGCGGGGGACGAGCAGTTCTTC. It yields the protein CASSSPKKVAGDEQFF.

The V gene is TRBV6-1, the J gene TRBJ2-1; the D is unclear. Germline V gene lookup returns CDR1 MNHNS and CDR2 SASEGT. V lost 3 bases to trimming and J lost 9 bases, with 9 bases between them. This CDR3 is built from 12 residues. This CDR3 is CASSDELIEQFF. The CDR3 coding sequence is TGTGCCAGCAGTGACGAGTTGATTGAGCAGTTCTTC.

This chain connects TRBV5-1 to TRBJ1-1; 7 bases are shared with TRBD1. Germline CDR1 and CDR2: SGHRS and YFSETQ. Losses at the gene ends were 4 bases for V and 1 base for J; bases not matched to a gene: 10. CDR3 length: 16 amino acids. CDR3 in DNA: TGCGCCAGCAGCCGTTACGCCACAGGGGCGAACACTGAAGCTTTCTTT. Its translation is CASSRYATGANTEAFF.

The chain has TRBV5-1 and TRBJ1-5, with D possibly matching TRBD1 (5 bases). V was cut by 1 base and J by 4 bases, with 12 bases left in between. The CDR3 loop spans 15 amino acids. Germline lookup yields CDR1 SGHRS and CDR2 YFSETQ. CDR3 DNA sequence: TGCGCCAGCAGCTTGTTTGGCGGGGGAAATCAGCCCCAGCATTTT. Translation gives CASSLFGGGNQPQHF. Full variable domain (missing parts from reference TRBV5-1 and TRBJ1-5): KAGVTQTPRYLIKTRGQQVTLSCSPISGHRSVSWYQQTPGQGLQFLFEYFSETQRNKGNFPGRFSGRQFSNSRSEMNVSTLELGDSALYLCASSLFGGGNQPQHFGDGTRLSIL.

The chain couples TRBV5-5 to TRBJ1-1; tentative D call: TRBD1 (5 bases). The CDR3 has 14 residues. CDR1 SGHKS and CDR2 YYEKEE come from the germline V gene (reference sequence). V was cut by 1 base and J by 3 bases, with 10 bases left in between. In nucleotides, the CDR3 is TGTGCCAGCAGCTTGTTGCGGGGCCACACTGAAGCTTTCTTT. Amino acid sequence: CASSLLRGHTEAFF.

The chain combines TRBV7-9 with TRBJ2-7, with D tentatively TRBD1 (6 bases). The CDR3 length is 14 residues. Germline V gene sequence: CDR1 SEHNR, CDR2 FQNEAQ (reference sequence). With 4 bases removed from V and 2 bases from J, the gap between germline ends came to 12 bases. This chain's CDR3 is CASSSLTGTYEQYF. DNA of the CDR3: TGTGCCAGCAGCTCCCTGACAGGAACCTACGAGCAGTACTTC.

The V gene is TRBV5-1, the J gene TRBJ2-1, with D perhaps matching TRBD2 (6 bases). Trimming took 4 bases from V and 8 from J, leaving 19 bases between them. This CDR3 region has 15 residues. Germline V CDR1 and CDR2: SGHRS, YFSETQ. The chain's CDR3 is CASSGGIFPRDEQFF. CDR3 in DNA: TGCGCCAGCAGCGGCGGGATCTTCCCTAGGGATGAGCAGTTCTTC.